This entry lists 20 T cell receptor beta chains sequenced from one sample in a study of PD-1 blockade in classical Hodgkin lymphoma. Sample time point: cycle 4 day 1 (C4D1), after 5 to 7 weeks of nivolumab. All trial patients relapsed after autologous stem cell transplantation. Libraries were prepared by immunoSEQ multiplex PCR; TCRdb keeps only in-frame clonotypes and omits some of them. The sample lists approximately 84,000 clones, 83% seen once, with more than 15% in the top ten. The specimen comprised peripheral blood mononuclear cells (PBMCs), sampled before the fourth cycle of nivolumab. The receptors originated from a human donor with classical Hodgkin lymphoma.

The chain carries TRBV7-9 and TRBJ1-1; unclear D gene. V lost 0 bases and J lost 4, with 6 bases in between. The germline gives CDR1 SEHNR, CDR2 FQNEAQ (reference sequence). CDR3 size: 13 residues. The CDR3 nucleotides are TGTGCCAGCAGCTTAGCTGAGTCCACTGAAGCTTTCTTT. Translation: CASSLAESTEAFF.

The rearrangement joins TRBV5-1 to TRBJ2-1; D possibly corresponds to TRBD2 (6 bases). The V gene lost 1 base and the J gene lost 4 bases, with 12 bases spanning the gap. Germline values: CDR1 SGHRS, CDR2 YFSETQ. There are 15 residues in the CDR3. The CDR3 here is CASSLMVAAYNEQFF. The CDR3 DNA is TGCGCCAGCAGCTTGATGGTAGCGGCTTACAATGAGCAGTTCTTC.

This chain joins TRBV15 and TRBJ1-3, with D uncertain. Germline assignment: CDR1 LNHNV and CDR2 YYDKDF (reference sequence). Trimming removed 1 base from V and 0 bases from J, with 7 bases in between. The CDR3 spans 15 residues. CDR3 amino acids: CATSRAAFSGNTIYF. CDR3 nucleotides: TGTGCCACCAGCAGAGCAGCCTTCTCTGGAAACACCATATATTTT.

A single count supports this clone. V gene TRBV5-1 combines with J gene TRBJ2-5; D remains unclear. The germline V gene encodes CDR1 SGHRS and CDR2 YFSETQ. V was trimmed by 3 bases and J by 0 bases, leaving 9 bases between them. CDR3 length: 14 residues. The CDR3: CASSSAQYQETQYF. The CDR3 coding sequence is TGCGCCAGCAGCTCCGCCCAGTACCAAGAGACCCAGTACTTC.

The chain's CDR3 is CASSLTSGQRSEQFF. DNA of the CDR3: TGCGCCAGCAGCTTGACGAGCGGACAGCGGAGTGAGCAGTTCTTC. The chain carries TRBV5-1 and TRBJ2-1; D might be TRBD1 (6 bases). The CDR3 spans 15 residues. V was trimmed by 1 base and J by 9 bases, leaving 17 bases between them. In germline, CDR1 is SGHRS, CDR2 YFSETQ. The complete variable domain, with remaining parts taken from reference TRBV5-1 and TRBJ2-1, reads KAGVTQTPRYLIKTRGQQVTLSCSPISGHRSVSWYQQTPGQGLQFLFEYFSETQRNKGNFPGRFSGRQFSNSRSEMNVSTLELGDSALYLCASSLTSGQRSEQFFGPGTRLTVL.

V and J are TRBV7-8 and TRBJ1-2; D unclear. CDR1 and CDR2 from the germline V gene are SGHVS and FQNEAQ. This CDR3 is 14 amino acids long. Between the trimmed V and J ends, which lost 5 bases and 1 base, there was a span of 11 bases. Here the CDR3 reads CASSPLRLNYGYTF. For the CDR3, the DNA is TGTGCCAGCAGCCCCCTCCGGCTTAACTATGGCTACACCTTC.

The J gene is TRBJ2-1, the V gene TRBV5-6, with D possibly TRBD2 on 6 matching bases. Germline-derived CDR1 and CDR2 are SGHDT and YYEEEE. The CDR3 is made up of 16 amino acids. V dropped 4 bases and J dropped 4 bases, with 18 bases sitting between them. CDR3 coding DNA: TGTGCCAGCAGCCCCCCCGGGGGTAGCGGTTACAATGAGCAGTTCTTC. Its protein is CASSPPGGSGYNEQFF.

The chain employs TRBV25-1 and TRBJ2-5, with D hard to call. The germline gives CDR1 MGHDK, CDR2 SYGVNS. The CDR3 has 14 residues. V gave up 0 bases and J gave up 4 bases, with 9 bases separating them. The chain's CDR3 is CASSEYRVGETQYF. CDR3 bases: TGTGCCAGCAGTGAATATAGGGTGGGAGAGACCCAGTACTTC.

This chain uses TRBV9 with TRBJ2-7; TRBD1 aligns across 8 bases. Trimming removed 4 bases from V and 2 bases from J; junction bases left unmatched: 11. Germline V gives CDR1 SGDLS, CDR2 YYNGEE. This CDR3 comprises 16 residues. In nucleotides, the CDR3 is TGTGCCAGCAGCCCCCAGGGGGCAGGGTACCCCTACGAGCAGTACTTC. Translated: CASSPQGAGYPYEQYF. Drawing the rest from reference TRBV9 and TRBJ2-7, the complete variable domain is DSGVTQTPKHLITATGQRVTLRCSPRSGDLSVYWYQQSLDQGLQFLIQYYNGEERAKGNILERFSAQQFPDLHSELNLSSLELGDSALYFCASSPQGAGYPYEQYFGPGTRLTVT.

This clone turned up a few times. This chain links TRBV7-7 with TRBJ2-1, with 10 bases fitting TRBD2. From germline, CDR1 is SSHAT and CDR2 FNYEAQ (reference sequence). The CDR3 runs 14 residues. V shed 2 bases, J shed 10 bases, and the junction held 5 bases outside the gene matches. As DNA, the CDR3 is TGTGCCAGCAGCTTATCTGGGACTAGCGTCGAGCAGTTCTTC. This gives the protein CASSLSGTSVEQFF. Based on the CDR3 plus reference TRBV7-7 and TRBJ2-1, the full variable domain is GAGVSQSPRYKVTKRGQDVTLRCDPISSHATLYWYQQALGQGPEFLTYFNYEAQPDKSGLPSDRFSAERPEGSISTLTIQRTEQRDSAMYRCASSLSGTSVEQFFGPGTRLTVL.

The V gene is TRBV5-6, the J gene TRBJ2-7, with 8 nucleotides matching TRBD2. The CDR3 totals 14 residues. The V and J ends lost 7 bases and 2 bases, in that order; junction bases with no gene match: 8. Germline V gene lookup returns CDR1 SGHDT and CDR2 YYEEEE. DNA for the CDR3: TGTGCCAGCGAATCAACGGGAGGGCCCTACGAGCAGTACTTC. It specifies CASESTGGPYEQYF.

This chain joins TRBV7-9 and TRBJ2-3; no definite D call. V lost 5 bases and J 3 bases, leaving 3 bases between the germline ends. This CDR3 has 11 amino acids. Germline CDR1 reads SEHNR; CDR2 reads FQNEAQ (reference sequence). CDR3 coding DNA: TGTGCCAGCAGCCAAACAGATACGCAGTATTTT. Its protein product is CASSQTDTQYF.

The chain joins TRBV27 to TRBJ2-7; a possible D gene is TRBD1 (7 bases). The V gene lost 7 bases and the J gene lost 3 bases, with 25 bases spanning the gap. Germline values: CDR1 MNHEY, CDR2 SMNVEV (reference sequence). The CDR3 runs to 17 residues. In DNA, the CDR3 is TGTGCCAGCACCTTCCGCGCGGGCCGGCAGGGGGGCTACGAGCAGTACTTC. It yields the protein CASTFRAGRQGGYEQYF.

This sequence joins TRBV2 and TRBJ2-5, with TRBD2 matching over 10 bases. This CDR3 spans 17 amino acids. V lost 2 bases to trimming and J lost 4 bases; unmatched junction nucleotides: 10. Germline CDR1 and CDR2: SNHLY and FYNNEI. As DNA, the CDR3 is TGTGCCAGCAGTGAATTTGCGCTAGCGGGAGAAGGAGAGACCCAGTACTTC. Its translation: CASSEFALAGEGETQYF.

The chain uses TRBV30 and TRBJ1-1, with 7 bases identical to TRBD1. V shed 2 bases, J shed 2 bases, and the junction held 11 bases outside the gene matches. CDR3 length equals 16 residues. The V gene's germline CDR1 is GTSNPN and CDR2 SVGIG (reference sequence). In DNA form, the CDR3 reads TGTGCCTGGAGTAGGGGAGGGGGCTCGGGTAACACTGAAGCTTTCTTT. It translates to CAWSRGGGSGNTEAFF.

The gene calls are TRBV18 and TRBJ2-1; 8 bases align to TRBD2. J gave up 2 bases and V 1 base, and 1 base lay outside the gene matches. The germline CDR1 and CDR2 sequences are KGHSH and LQKENI. This CDR3 is built from 15 residues. The CDR3 sequence: CASSPLGGAYNEQFF. The CDR3 DNA follows: TGTGCCAGCTCACCACTCGGGGGGGCCTACAATGAGCAGTTCTTC.

This clone was seen repeatedly, ten times or more. This chain joins TRBV19 and TRBJ1-1; a possible D gene is TRBD1 (5 bases). CDR3 size: 15 residues. Germline V gene lookup returns CDR1 LNHDA and CDR2 SQIVND (reference sequence). Trimming shortened V by 6 bases and J by 6 bases, and 20 bases separated the two germline ends. CDR3 in amino acids: CASRVTGGTGAEAFF. The CDR3 nucleotides read TGTGCCAGTAGGGTCACCGGCGGGACGGGGGCTGAAGCTTTCTTT.

The rearrangement links TRBV4-1 to TRBJ2-7, with 11 bases identical to TRBD2. The junction had 10 bases not matched to a gene; V was cut back by 0 bases and J by 3 bases. The germline V gene encodes CDR1 MGHRA and CDR2 YSYEKL. This CDR3 is built from 18 residues. The CDR3 DNA reads as TGCGCCAGCAGCCAAGATTGGGACACAGGGACTAGCGGCTACGAGCAGTACTTC. Protein sequence: CASSQDWDTGTSGYEQYF.

The rearrangement links TRBV5-1 to TRBJ2-7; D may correspond to TRBD1 or TRBD2 (5 bases each). The CDR3 spans 13 residues. The V end was cut by 5 bases, the J end by 7 bases, with 16 bases between. CDR1 is SGHRS and CDR2 is YFSETQ in the germline V gene. CDR3 in DNA: TGCGCCAGCAGTTCACGGGACGGCCTAGAGCAGTACTTC. Amino acid sequence: CASSSRDGLEQYF.

This rearrangement joins TRBV5-5 to TRBJ2-7; 14 positions agree with TRBD2. The length of the CDR3 is 14 residues. Trimming took 3 bases from V and 6 from J; bases not matched to a gene: 2. Germline V lookup: CDR1 SGHKS, CDR2 YYEKEE (reference sequence). The CDR3 sequence is CASSSGTSGSEQYF. DNA of the CDR3: TGTGCCAGCAGCTCCGGGACTAGCGGGAGCGAGCAGTACTTC.